The clone carrying this T cell receptor (beta chain) was counted ten times or more. The data were taken from a study of human T cells and chemical hapten exposure. The overall study: The study lasted approximately 25 weeks, and patients were dosed weekly with diphenylcyclopropenone on the scalp throughout. The patch tests put 0.01% DPC on the skin of the upper back and were read 6 days later. Alopecia areata, totalis or universalis affected patients, mainly female.

This CDR3 has 19 amino acids. Germline V lookup: CDR1 SNHLY, CDR2 FYNNEI. J was trimmed by 7 bases and V by 5 bases; bases with no gene match: 23. MiXCR was run by TCRdb on the RACE reads, yielding one entry per CDR3 protein. The data contain about 380,000 distinct CDR3 sequences, just under 6.5% of them singletons. The time point denotes: patch test 2, 6 weeks after DPC sensitization. Specified treatment: therapeutic diphenylcyclopropenone sensitization with weekly scalp DPC. Sequencing was performed on whole blood, taken in connection with sensitization to the hapten diphenylcyclopropenone (DPC). The receptor was derived from a woman under 30 with alopecia areata. Some clones in this sample may be carry-over from other donors' samples. V gene TRBV2 combines with J gene TRBJ1-5; 7 bases agree with TRBD1. The CDR3 loop reads CASSRKISRRDSIGQPQHF. The CDR3 DNA is TGTGCCAGCAGTAGGAAAATCTCACGCCGGGACAGCATTGGGCAGCCCCAGCATTTT. Full variable domain (missing parts from reference TRBV2 and TRBJ1-5): EPEVTQTPSHQVTQMGQEVILRCVPISNHLYFYWYRQILGQKVEFLVSFYNNEISEKSEIFDDQFSVERPDGSNFTLKIRSTKLEDSAMYFCASSRKISRRDSIGQPQHFGDGTRLSIL.